The T cell receptor beta chain under discussion was sequenced for a study of T cell responses to AZD1222 COVID-19 vaccine. CDR3 length equals 17 residues. V lost 3 bases and J lost 3; bases outside the gene matches: 12. Germline CDR1 LGHDT, CDR2 YNNKEL (reference sequence). A single count supports this clone. Produced via immunoSEQ multiplex PCR; TCRdb's table is partial and in-frame only. The profile covers about 100,000 clones, with 85% to 90% appearing a single time and roughly a sixth taken by the ten largest. This receptor was obtained from an adult in good health. The input for sequencing was peripheral blood, taken on day 0 of AZD1222 vaccination. The rearrangement joins TRBV3-1 (or the pseudogene TRBV3-2) to TRBJ2-3, with TRBD2 matching over 7 bases. The CDR3 coding sequence is TGTGCCAGCAGCCAGGGACTCTCGGGGGGATTGACAGATACGCAGTATTTT. Its translation: CASSQGLSGGLTDTQYF.